Listed here are 19 T cell receptor beta chains from one sample, sequenced in a study of blood T cell repertoires in COVID-19. Data came from immunoSEQ multiplex PCR; TCRdb stores just in-frame clones and leaves some out. The sample records 380,000 or so clones, less than 90% being singletons. The sequenced sample consisted of peripheral blood. These receptors were taken from a woman aged 55-69 years with COVID-19, enrolled during active disease.

J is TRBJ2-7 and V is TRBV5-1; weak D call: TRBD2 (6 bases). V lost 0 bases, J lost 7 bases, and 17 bases lay in between. The CDR3 length is 15 residues. Germline values: CDR1 SGHRS, CDR2 YFSETQ. The CDR3 sequence is CASSLDEAGRWEQYF. The CDR3 DNA reads TGCGCCAGCAGCTTGGATGAGGCGGGGAGGTGGGAGCAGTACTTC.

Regarding this clone: This same CDR3 is encoded by further DNA sequences in the sample. CDR3 DNA: TGTGCCAGCAGCAGGACAGGCTCCTACGAGCAGTACTTC. This translates into CASSRTGSYEQYF. The genes are TRBV6-2 or TRBV6-3 and TRBJ2-7; 7 bases are a match to TRBD1. CDR3 length equals 13 residues. CDR1 and CDR2 from the germline V gene are MNHEY and SVGEGT. With 6 bases clipped from V and 0 bases from J, the junction kept 2 bases outside the gene matches.

The chain uses TRBV13 and TRBJ1-1; D is perhaps TRBD1 (6 bases). The CDR3 consists of 15 residues. Trimming shortened V by 0 bases and J by 1 base, and 9 bases separated the two germline ends. CDR1 PRHDT and CDR2 FYEKMQ come from the germline V gene (reference sequence). The CDR3 sequence is CASSLGGASNTEAFF. CDR3 DNA: TGTGCCAGCAGCTTAGGGGGGGCATCGAACACTGAAGCTTTCTTT.

This clone was detected once. The chain is built from TRBV2 and TRBJ1-2; 11 bases are a match to TRBD1. V dropped 5 bases and J dropped 7; count of bases not matched to a gene: 9. The CDR3 totals 15 residues. Germline CDR1 reads SNHLY; CDR2 reads FYNNEI. The CDR3: CASSLAGTGGAGYTF. CDR3 DNA sequence: TGTGCCAGCAGTCTTGCCGGGACAGGGGGGGCTGGCTACACCTTC.

The V gene is TRBV2, the J gene TRBJ1-3; the D is unclear. Germline V gene lookup returns CDR1 SNHLY and CDR2 FYNNEI. Trimming cost V 4 bases and J 0 bases, with 19 bases left between them. The CDR3 extends over 18 amino acids. This CDR3 is CASSGPKATSNSGNTIYF. The DNA of the CDR3 is TGTGCCAGCAGTGGCCCCAAAGCAACGTCGAACTCTGGAAACACCATATATTTT. Supplemented by reference TRBV2 and TRBJ1-3, the full variable domain reads EPEVTQTPSHQVTQMGQEVILRCVPISNHLYFYWYRQILGQKVEFLVSFYNNEISEKSEIFDDQFSVERPDGSNFTLKIRSTKLEDSAMYFCASSGPKATSNSGNTIYFGEGSWLTVV.

This clone was recorded only once. The chain couples TRBV2 to TRBJ1-5; no firm D call. The CDR3 contains 14 residues. Germline V gives CDR1 SNHLY, CDR2 FYNNEI. V lost 3 bases to trimming and J lost 4 bases, with 10 bases between them. CDR3 sequence: CASSDGVWNQPQHF. The DNA for the CDR3 is TGTGCCAGCAGTGACGGGGTCTGGAATCAGCCCCAGCATTTT.

The rearrangement links TRBV3-1 (or the pseudogene TRBV3-2) to TRBJ1-1, with D hard to call. Germline CDR1 is LGHDT and CDR2 is YNNKEL (reference sequence). The CDR3 consists of 13 residues. V shed 0 bases and J shed 6 bases, with 8 bases lying between them. The CDR3 loop is CASSQDGGSEAFF. In DNA form, the CDR3 reads TGTGCCAGCAGCCAAGATGGAGGGTCTGAAGCTTTCTTT.

This chain links TRBV5-1 with TRBJ2-5; 9 bases line up with TRBD2. With 1 base clipped from V and 1 base from J, the junction kept 5 bases outside the gene matches. This CDR3 is 16 amino acids long. Germline lookup yields CDR1 SGHRS and CDR2 YFSETQ. The CDR3 nucleotides are TGCGCCAGCAGCTTGAGAGCGGGGGGCCTCCAAGAGACCCAGTACTTC. This encodes CASSLRAGGLQETQYF. The full variable domain, rest sourced from reference TRBV5-1 and TRBJ2-5, is KAGVTQTPRYLIKTRGQQVTLSCSPISGHRSVSWYQQTPGQGLQFLFEYFSETQRNKGNFPGRFSGRQFSNSRSEMNVSTLELGDSALYLCASSLRAGGLQETQYFGPGTRLLVL.

The J gene is TRBJ1-3, the V gene TRBV9; D call uncertain. Trimming removed 0 bases at V and 0 bases at J, with 10 bases between. The CDR3 extends over 16 amino acids. Germline CDR1 SGDLS, CDR2 YYNGEE. In DNA form, the CDR3 reads TGTGCCAGCAGCGTAGGGGTTGGGAGCTCTGGAAACACCATATATTTT. Protein: CASSVGVGSSGNTIYF.

This chain joins TRBV11-2 and TRBJ2-1, with 7 bases lining up with TRBD2. Germline V gene data show CDR1 as SGHAT and CDR2 as FQNNGV. Germline trimming cut 1 base from V and 6 bases from J; bases unmatched to any gene: 9. The CDR3 runs 16 residues. CDR3 residues: CASSLALGGRTNEQFF. The CDR3, as DNA: TGTGCCAGCAGCTTAGCTCTGGGCGGGAGAACCAATGAGCAGTTCTTC.

CDR3 region: CASSLGTGSYNEQFF. The CDR3 coding sequence is TGTGCCAGCAGCTTGGGTACGGGGTCCTACAATGAGCAGTTCTTC. The chain carries TRBV5-8 and TRBJ2-1; possibly TRBD2 for D (5 bases). Deletions cut 0 bases from V and 1 base from J, with 8 bases between. Germline CDR1 reads SGHTS; CDR2 reads YDEGEE. This CDR3 spans 15 amino acids.

V is TRBV7-9 and J is TRBJ1-4; weak D call: TRBD1 (5 bases). CDR1 and CDR2 from the germline V gene are SEHNR and FQNEAQ (reference sequence). This CDR3 region has 14 residues. V was cut by 2 bases and J by 7 bases, with 11 bases left in between. The CDR3, as DNA: TGTGCCAGCAGCTTATCTGGGGCCGGTGAAAAACTGTTTTTT. Translating gives CASSLSGAGEKLFF.

Only one count was recorded for this clone. CDR3 sequence (DNA): TGCGCCAGCAGCCCCGGGACAGGCTCTGGAAACACCATATATTTT. Its protein is CASSPGTGSGNTIYF. This chain connects TRBV5-1 to TRBJ1-3; TRBD1 matches at 8 bases. Per germline, CDR1 SGHRS and CDR2 YFSETQ. There are 15 residues in the CDR3. J was trimmed by 0 bases and V by 4 bases; bases with no gene match: 3.

This clone was seen only once. This chain uses TRBV15 with TRBJ2-5, with D possibly matching TRBD2 (5 bases). The CDR3 spans 15 residues. The V end was cut by 0 bases, the J end by 0 bases, with 8 bases between. From germline, CDR1 is LNHNV and CDR2 YYDKDF (reference sequence). The CDR3 nucleotides are TGTGCCACCAGCAGAGATTGGGGAGACCAAGAGACCCAGTACTTC. Translating gives CATSRDWGDQETQYF. The full variable domain, rest sourced from reference TRBV15 and TRBJ2-5, is DAMVIQNPRYQVTQFGKPVTLSCSQTLNHNVMYWYQQKSSQAPKLLFHYYDKDFNNEADTPDNFQSRRPNTSFCFLDIRSPGLGDTAMYLCATSRDWGDQETQYFGPGTRLLVL.

The rearrangement uses TRBV7-2 and TRBJ2-1, with a possible D match to TRBD2 (6 bases). The CDR3 extends over 13 amino acids. Trimming removed 4 bases from V and 12 bases from J, with 16 bases in between. The germline V gene has CDR1 SGHTA and CDR2 FQGNSA. The chain's CDR3 is CASSSPGGLLQFF. CDR3 DNA: TGTGCCAGCAGCTCCCCTGGGGGGTTGCTGCAGTTCTTC.

The rearrangement uses TRBV11-3 and TRBJ2-2, with D possibly being TRBD1 (6 bases). The length of the CDR3 is 15 residues. Germline CDR1 is SGHNT and CDR2 is YENEEA. V lost 5 bases and J 0 bases, leaving 10 bases between the germline ends. CDR3 residues: CASSRTGTNTGELFF. CDR3 sequence (DNA): TGTGCCAGCAGCCGAACAGGGACGAACACCGGGGAGCTGTTTTTT.

The gene calls are TRBV7-9 and TRBJ2-1; the match to TRBD2 covers 16 bases. V dropped 5 bases and J dropped 0; count of bases not matched to a gene: 7. This CDR3 is 19 amino acids long. The V gene's germline CDR1 is SEHNR and CDR2 FQNEAQ (reference sequence). CDR3 bases: TGTGCCAGCAGCCCCCTGGGACTAGCGGGGGGGGCCTCCTACAATGAGCAGTTCTTC. Amino acid sequence: CASSPLGLAGGASYNEQFF.

This clone was counted a few times. The genes are TRBV19 and TRBJ2-7; 7 nucleotides agree with TRBD1. Germline V gene data show CDR1 as LNHDA and CDR2 as SQIVND (reference sequence). The CDR3 runs 14 residues. Trimming cost V 3 bases and J 3 bases; bases outside gene matches: 5. The CDR3 here is CASSIGTDYYEQYF. The CDR3 region has the DNA TGTGCCAGTAGTATCGGGACAGACTACTACGAGCAGTACTTC.

V usage is TRBV19 and J usage is TRBJ2-2, with D maybe TRBD1 (5 bases). The CDR3 spans 14 residues. V lost 4 bases and J 6 bases, leaving 12 bases between the germline ends. Germline V gives CDR1 LNHDA, CDR2 SQIVND (reference sequence). The CDR3 region has the DNA TGTGCCAGTAGTAACCATGGGGCCGCCGGGGAGCTGTTTTTT. This translates into CASSNHGAAGELFF. The full variable domain, with the rest looked up from reference TRBV19 and TRBJ2-2, is DGGITQSPKYLFRKEGQNVTLSCEQNLNHDAMYWYRQDPGQGLRLIYYSQIVNDFQKGDIAEGYSVSREKKESFPLTVTSAQKNPTAFYLCASSNHGAAGELFFGEGSRLTVL.